Here is one T cell receptor (beta chain) with its context. This specimen belongs to a study of T cell changes during pregnancy in multiple sclerosis. Repertoires were generated with immunoSEQ multiplex PCR, while TCRdb's copy carries only in-frame clones and drops some. The table has fewer than 95,000 clones, around 93% seen once. This CDR3 comprises 15 residues. Trimming stripped 3 bases from V and 0 bases from J, with 8 bases between. CDR1 and CDR2 (germline): MNHNS, SASEGT. This TCR came from a female donor with multiple sclerosis, enrolled in a pregnancy study. The chain is built from TRBV6-1 and TRBJ1-4, with D possibly matching TRBD1 (6 bases). This material consisted of peripheral blood, taken in the third trimester of pregnancy. Here the CDR3 reads CASSETGATNEKLFF. The CDR3, as DNA: TGTGCCAGCAGTGAGACAGGTGCAACTAATGAAAAACTGTTTTTT.